These 26 T cell receptor beta chains share one sample of origin, sequenced in a study of response to subunit inactivated influenza vaccine. TCRdb redid the calling of the RT-PCR reads with MiXCR, one entry per CDR3 protein. Altogether a few hundred thousand distinct CDR3 sequences are present, about 20% being singletons, with the ten largest covering approximately 10%. The starting material was PBMCs from blood, obtained approximately 22 months after vaccination. These receptors were taken from a man between 50 and 75 years old who received an inactivated influenza vaccine.

The rearrangement joins TRBV12-3 or TRBV12-4 to TRBJ2-7; D may be TRBD2 (5 bases). This CDR3 has 14 amino acids. V was cut by 5 bases and J by 7 bases, with 18 bases left in between. Written as DNA, the CDR3 is TGTGCCAGCAGTCTCCCCCGGCGGAGGAAGGAGCAGTACTTC. Translating gives CASSLPRRRKEQYF.

This clonotype was seen more than once but under ten times. This chain joins TRBV20-1 and TRBJ1-5; no definite D call. The CDR3 loop spans 15 amino acids. The V and J ends lost 4 bases and 4 bases respectively, with 17 bases between them. The germline V gene has CDR1 DFQATT and CDR2 SNEGSKA (reference sequence). The CDR3 sequence: CSATSGNTENQPQHF. Here the CDR3 DNA reads TGCAGTGCTACTAGCGGGAACACAGAGAATCAGCCCCAGCATTTT.

J is TRBJ2-1 and V is TRBV20-1, with 10 positions matching TRBD2. The CDR3 spans 18 residues. In germline, CDR1 is DFQATT, CDR2 SNEGSKA (reference sequence). J was trimmed by 6 bases and V by 1 base; bases with no gene match: 15. The CDR3 DNA reads TGCAGTGCTAGAGCGTCTAGCGGGAGCAGTAAGCGGGTCAATGAGCAGTTCTTC. This sequence encodes CSARASSGSSKRVNEQFF.

This sequence joins TRBV24-1 and TRBJ1-1; 9 nucleotides match TRBD1. The V segment lost 6 bases and the J segment 7 bases; nucleotides outside the gene matches: 8. CDR3 length equals 14 residues. The V gene's germline CDR1 is KGHDR and CDR2 SFDVKD. In nucleotides, the CDR3 is TGTGCCACCAGTCCCGGGACAGGGCTAGGTGAAGCTTTCTTT. Amino acids: CATSPGTGLGEAFF.

This clonotype was seen just once. The chain recombines TRBV29-1 with TRBJ2-7, with TRBD1 matching 8 bases. The CDR3 sequence is 14 residues long. V lost 7 bases and J lost 1; bases outside the gene matches: 9. Germline V gene data show CDR1 as SQVTM and CDR2 as ANQGSEA. The CDR3: CSARGGQGSYEQYF. CDR3 nucleotides: TGCAGCGCCCGGGGAGGACAGGGTTCCTACGAGCAGTACTTC.

This chain links TRBV20-1 with TRBJ2-1; 8 bases are shared with TRBD1. CDR1 is DFQATT and CDR2 is SNEGSKA in the germline V gene (reference sequence). The CDR3 has 19 amino acids. V was pared by 1 base and J by 1 base, with 15 bases of the junction left unmatched. The CDR3 loop is CSARGTGTWTGWSYNEQFF. As DNA, the CDR3 is TGCAGTGCTAGAGGGACTGGTACCTGGACAGGGTGGTCCTACAATGAGCAGTTCTTC.

The chain has TRBV29-1 and TRBJ2-7, with 7 bases identical to TRBD2. Germline V gene data show CDR1 as SQVTM and CDR2 as ANQGSEA. The CDR3 sequence is 13 residues long. V lost 4 bases to trimming and J lost 1 base; unmatched junction nucleotides: 4. The CDR3 DNA reads TGCAGCGTTGGGGCTAGCGGTTCCTACGAGCAGTACTTC. Amino acids: CSVGASGSYEQYF.

The gene calls are TRBV28 and TRBJ1-6, with D unclear. V was clipped by 0 bases and J by 7 bases, with 10 bases between them. The CDR3 runs to 15 residues. Germline CDR1 reads MDHEN; CDR2 reads SYDVKM. CDR3 loop: CASSLWGQTNSPLHF. In DNA form, the CDR3 reads TGTGCCAGCAGTTTATGGGGTCAGACGAATTCACCCCTCCACTTT.

The J gene is TRBJ1-4, the V gene TRBV5-1; D not certain. In germline, CDR1 is SGHRS, CDR2 YFSETQ. V lost 4 bases, J lost 2 bases, and 15 bases lay in between. CDR3 length: 16 residues. The CDR3 region has the DNA TGCGCCAGCAGCCTCCGACCTGGAGCGACTAATGAAAAACTGTTTTTT. Its translation is CASSLRPGATNEKLFF.

This chain uses TRBV3-1 with TRBJ1-2, with D possibly being TRBD1 (5 bases). Germline V lookup: CDR1 LGHDT, CDR2 YNNKEL (reference sequence). This CDR3 is built from 17 residues. V lost 4 bases to trimming and J lost 4 bases, with 22 bases between them. The chain's CDR3 is CASSRKRAGGFIYGYTF. CDR3 sequence (DNA): TGTGCCAGCAGCCGAAAGAGGGCCGGGGGGTTTATCTATGGCTACACCTTC.

This clonotype was picked up many times. V usage is TRBV6-2 or TRBV6-3 and J usage is TRBJ2-1; 7 positions match TRBD1. The CDR3 contains 15 residues. The V and J ends lost 5 bases and 2 bases, in that order; junction bases with no gene match: 6. Germline V gene sequence: CDR1 MNHEY, CDR2 SVGEGT. CDR3 in amino acids: CASSPGQATYNEQFF. The CDR3 nucleotides are TGTGCCAGCAGTCCTGGACAGGCCACCTACAATGAGCAGTTCTTC.

There are a few counts of this clonotype. This chain connects TRBV14 to TRBJ2-5; 7 bases line up with TRBD1. This CDR3 contains 15 residues. Trimming took 0 bases from V and 5 from J; bases not matched to a gene: 6. Germline CDR1 is SGHDN and CDR2 is FVKESK. The chain's CDR3 is CASSQEWTGGETQYF. CDR3 coding DNA: TGTGCCAGCAGCCAAGAATGGACAGGCGGTGAGACCCAGTACTTC. The full variable domain, its missing parts supplied by reference TRBV14 and TRBJ2-5, is EAGVTQFPSHSVIEKGQTVTLRCDPISGHDNLYWYRRVMGKEIKFLLHFVKESKQDESGMPNNRFLAERTGGTYSTLKVQPAELEDSGVYFCASSQEWTGGETQYFGPGTRLLVL.

This clonotype was seen at least ten times. The chain has TRBV7-9 and TRBJ1-1; 8 bases match TRBD1. Trimming at V came to 0 bases and at J to 5 bases, leaving 8 bases not matched to a gene. The CDR3 sequence is 16 residues long. Looked up from germline, CDR1 is SEHNR and CDR2 is FQNEAQ (reference sequence). The CDR3 protein is CASSLATGQGRTEAFF. CDR3 nucleotides: TGTGCCAGCAGCTTAGCCACTGGACAGGGTCGGACTGAAGCTTTCTTT. Based on the CDR3 plus reference TRBV7-9 and TRBJ1-1, the full variable domain is DTGVSQNPRHKITKRGQNVTFRCDPISEHNRLYWYRQTLGQGPEFLTYFQNEAQLEKSRLLSDRFSAERPKGSFSTLEIQRTEQGDSAMYLCASSLATGQGRTEAFFGQGTRLTVV.

The chain joins TRBV5-6 to TRBJ1-5, with a weak D call TRBD1 (6 bases). The CDR3 loop spans 15 amino acids. The germline CDR1 and CDR2 sequences are SGHDT and YYEEEE. Trimming took off 2 bases at V and 9 bases at J, with 18 bases between the two ends. In DNA, the CDR3 is TGTGCCAGCAGCTTAACGGGACACCTCATGGGGCCCCAGCATTTT. This encodes CASSLTGHLMGPQHF.

This clonotype was observed a few times. V and J are TRBV4-2 and TRBJ1-1; 8 positions match TRBD1. The CDR3 spans 21 residues. Germline values: CDR1 LGHNA, CDR2 YNFKEQ. Unmatched junction bases numbered 20, after V lost 0 bases and J lost 2 bases. For the CDR3, the DNA is TGTGCCAGCAGCCAAGAAATGGGATACCCGGGACAGGCGAAACCCAACACTGAAGCTTTCTTT. The encoded protein is CASSQEMGYPGQAKPNTEAFF.

The chain recombines TRBV6-1 with TRBJ1-5; 8 bases align to TRBD1. CDR1 and CDR2 (germline): MNHNS, SASEGT. The length of the CDR3 is 15 residues. J was trimmed by 3 bases and V by 4 bases; bases with no gene match: 5. CDR3 protein: CASSVIQGDNQPQHF. Written as DNA, the CDR3 is TGTGCCAGCAGTGTAATACAGGGGGACAATCAGCCCCAGCATTTT.

The genes are TRBV20-1 and TRBJ1-6, with a possible D match to TRBD1 (6 bases). CDR1 is DFQATT, CDR2 SNEGSKA, per germline (reference sequence). CDR3 length: 15 amino acids. The germline V and J ends were trimmed by 5 bases and 7 bases, with 18 bases remaining between them. CDR3 region: CSAVPQGFENSPLHF. For the CDR3, the DNA is TGCAGTGCTGTACCACAGGGATTCGAGAATTCACCCCTCCACTTT.

This clonotype was recorded many times. The chain has TRBV12-3 or TRBV12-4 and TRBJ1-2; D not certain. This CDR3 is built from 15 residues. V was clipped by 1 base and J by 6 bases, with 15 bases between them. The CDR3 nucleotides are TGTGCCAGCAGTTTAGGCCCCGGGGATGCGGATGGCTACACCTTC. This translates into CASSLGPGDADGYTF.

In its sample, this clonotype was seen a few times. CDR3 protein: CASSDETGQGRHGYTF. CDR3 bases: TGTGCCAGCAGTGACGAAACCGGACAGGGACGACATGGCTACACCTTC. The V and J genes are TRBV25-1 and TRBJ1-2, with 8 bases matching TRBD1. The CDR3 extends over 16 amino acids. Germline CDR1 MGHDK, CDR2 SYGVNS. The trim removed 3 bases at V and 6 bases at J, leaving 12 bases unmatched.

This chain connects TRBV11-1 to TRBJ1-3; 7 positions agree with TRBD1. This CDR3 comprises 18 residues. Germline assignment: CDR1 SGHAT and CDR2 FQDESV (reference sequence). The junction had 12 bases not matched to a gene; V was cut back by 4 bases and J by 0 bases. The DNA of the CDR3 is TGTGCCAGCAGCTATGGGACAGCCCTCCTATCCTCTGGAAACACCATATATTTT. This translates into CASSYGTALLSSGNTIYF.

In its sample, this clonotype was seen a few times. The chain links TRBV4-3 to TRBJ1-5; D is undetermined. V was trimmed by 0 bases and J by 9 bases, leaving 18 bases between them. CDR1 and CDR2 (germline): LGHNA, YSLEER. The length of the CDR3 is 16 residues. The CDR3 DNA is TGCGCCAGCAGCCAAGATGCGACGGGGATAGGAGGGCCCCAGCATTTT. This gives the protein CASSQDATGIGGPQHF.

The V call is TRBV7-9, the J call TRBJ2-7, with D hard to call. V shed 1 base and J shed 9 bases, with 13 bases lying between them. CDR3 length: 13 residues. CDR1 is SEHNR and CDR2 is FQNEAQ in the germline V gene (reference sequence). The CDR3 DNA reads TGTGCCAGCAGCTTAGTCGACGTCCCGCGGCAGTACTTC. The encoded protein is CASSLVDVPRQYF.

There are a few counts of this clonotype. CDR3 sequence: CSARGRAGGTEAFF. The CDR3 coding sequence is TGCAGTGCTAGAGGTCGGGCGGGGGGCACTGAAGCTTTCTTT. The rearrangement uses TRBV20-1 and TRBJ1-1; D possibly corresponds to TRBD1 (5 bases). CDR1 is DFQATT, CDR2 SNEGSKA, per germline (reference sequence). Trimming left V 1 base short and J 4 bases short, with 13 bases between. The CDR3 runs 14 residues.

This clonotype showed up just a few times. The genes are TRBV3-1 and TRBJ1-1, with TRBD1 as a possible D gene (6 bases). Trimming removed 0 bases at V and 11 bases at J, with 22 bases between. The CDR3 extends over 16 amino acids. CDR1 and CDR2 from the germline V gene are LGHDT and YNNKEL (reference sequence). The CDR3 DNA follows: TGTGCCAGCAGCCAAGATTGGGGCGGGGGCCCCCGGCACGCTTTCTTT. Encoded protein: CASSQDWGGGPRHAFF.

V gene TRBV12-3 or TRBV12-4 combines with J gene TRBJ2-7; 8 bases align to TRBD1. V lost 6 bases, J lost 6 bases, and 10 bases stayed unmatched. The CDR3 is 14 amino acids. The CDR3 reads CASSPRGTGSEQYF. In nucleotides, the CDR3 is TGTGCCAGCAGCCCTCGAGGGACAGGAAGCGAGCAGTACTTC.

This clonotype was observed a handful of times. This chain joins TRBV18 and TRBJ2-7; unclear D gene. The CDR3 loop spans 13 amino acids. V lost 5 bases and J lost 2, with 10 bases in between. CDR1 is KGHSH, CDR2 LQKENI, per germline. CDR3 loop: CASSSSRTYEQYF. For the CDR3, the DNA is TGTGCCAGCTCATCGAGTAGGACCTACGAGCAGTACTTC. The entire variable domain, with the rest obtained from reference TRBV18 and TRBJ2-7, is as follows: NAGVMQNPRHLVRRRGQEARLRCSPMKGHSHVYWYRQLPEEGLKFMVYLQKENIIDESGMPKERFSAEFPKEGPSILRIQQVVRGDSAAYFCASSSSRTYEQYFGPGTRLTVT.